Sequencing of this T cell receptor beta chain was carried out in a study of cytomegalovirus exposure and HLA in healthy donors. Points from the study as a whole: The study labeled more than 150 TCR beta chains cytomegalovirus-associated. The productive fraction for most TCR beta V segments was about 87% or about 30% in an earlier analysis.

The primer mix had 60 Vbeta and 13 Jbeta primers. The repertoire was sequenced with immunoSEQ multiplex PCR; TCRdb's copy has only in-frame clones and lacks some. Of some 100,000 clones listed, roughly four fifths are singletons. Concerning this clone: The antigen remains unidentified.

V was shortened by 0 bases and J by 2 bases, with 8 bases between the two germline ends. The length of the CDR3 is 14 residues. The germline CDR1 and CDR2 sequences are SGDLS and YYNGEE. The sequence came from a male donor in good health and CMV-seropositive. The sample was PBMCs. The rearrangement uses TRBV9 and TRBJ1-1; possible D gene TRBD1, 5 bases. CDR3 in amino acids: CASSVVRGNTEAFF. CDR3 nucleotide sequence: TGTGCCAGCAGCGTAGTAAGGGGAAACACTGAAGCTTTCTTT.